One T cell receptor (beta chain) is described in this entry. Its specificity is unknown. The sample belongs to a study of cytomegalovirus exposure and HLA in healthy donors. Study background: For the approximately 430 genotyped donors, roughly 80% fell within the Caucasian-associated ancestry cluster. Whole-study findings and limits: Accounts indicate the classifier identified cytomegalovirus status with strong specificity and sensitivity. The CMV antigen specificity of a few CMV-associated chains was confirmed through in vitro analysis.

Amplification used 60 Vbeta primers and 13 Jbeta primers. The assay was immunoSEQ multiplex PCR, and TCRdb's table has in-frame clones only and misses some. The profile shows over 70,000 clones, 77% of them singletons. This receptor was identified in a man aged 50 to 60 in good health and CMV-seropositive. Sample: PBMCs.

CDR3 in DNA: TGTGCCAGCAGTGAAGGACTTATCAGCTCCTACAATGAGCAGTTCTTC. Protein: CASSEGLISSYNEQFF. The chain uses TRBV2 and TRBJ2-1; no reliable D call. V lost 1 base and J lost 0, with 10 bases in between. Germline values: CDR1 SNHLY, CDR2 FYNNEI. The CDR3 consists of 16 residues.